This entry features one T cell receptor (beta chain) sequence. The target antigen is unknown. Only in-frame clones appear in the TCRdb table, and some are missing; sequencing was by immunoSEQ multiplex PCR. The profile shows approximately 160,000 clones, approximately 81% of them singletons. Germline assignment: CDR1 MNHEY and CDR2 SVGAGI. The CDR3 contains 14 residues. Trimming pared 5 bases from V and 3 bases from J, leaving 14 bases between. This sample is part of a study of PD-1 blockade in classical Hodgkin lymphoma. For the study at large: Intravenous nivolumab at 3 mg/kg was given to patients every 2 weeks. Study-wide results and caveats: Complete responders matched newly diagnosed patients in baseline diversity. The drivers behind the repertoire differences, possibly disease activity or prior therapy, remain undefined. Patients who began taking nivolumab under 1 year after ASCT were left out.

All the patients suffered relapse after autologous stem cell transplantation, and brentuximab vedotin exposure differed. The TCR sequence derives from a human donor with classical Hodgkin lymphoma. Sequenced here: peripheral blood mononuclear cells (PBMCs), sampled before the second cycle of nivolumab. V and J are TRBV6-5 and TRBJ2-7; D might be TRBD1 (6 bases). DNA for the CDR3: TGTGCCAGCAGTACCCGGGACACGAACTACGAGCAGTACTTC. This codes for CASSTRDTNYEQYF.